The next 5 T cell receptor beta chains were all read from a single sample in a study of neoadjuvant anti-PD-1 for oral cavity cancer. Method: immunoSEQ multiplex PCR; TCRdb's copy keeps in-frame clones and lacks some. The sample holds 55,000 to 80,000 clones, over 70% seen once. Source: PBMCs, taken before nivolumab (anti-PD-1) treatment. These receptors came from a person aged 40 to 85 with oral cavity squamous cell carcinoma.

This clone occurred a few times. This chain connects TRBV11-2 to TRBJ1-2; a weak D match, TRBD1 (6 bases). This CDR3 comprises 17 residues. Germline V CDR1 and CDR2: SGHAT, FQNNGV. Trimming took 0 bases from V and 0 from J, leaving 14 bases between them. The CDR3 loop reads CASSLDAPDRANYGYTF. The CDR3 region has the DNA TGTGCCAGCAGCTTAGATGCCCCGGACAGAGCTAACTATGGCTACACCTTC.

The DNA for the CDR3 is TGCGCCAGCAGCTTGGAGGCTAGCGGCTATACGCAGTATTTT. Translation gives CASSLEASGYTQYF. The chain couples TRBV5-1 to TRBJ2-3, with 7 bases matching TRBD2. Germline-derived CDR1 and CDR2 are SGHRS and YFSETQ. Germline trimming cut 0 bases from V and 7 bases from J; bases unmatched to any gene: 5. The CDR3 contains 14 residues.

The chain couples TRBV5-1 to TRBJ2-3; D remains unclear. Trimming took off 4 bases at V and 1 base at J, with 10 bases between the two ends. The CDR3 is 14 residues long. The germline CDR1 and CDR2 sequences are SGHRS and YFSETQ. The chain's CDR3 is CASSIFLGTDTQYF. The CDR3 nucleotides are TGCGCCAGCAGCATCTTCTTAGGCACAGATACGCAGTATTTT.

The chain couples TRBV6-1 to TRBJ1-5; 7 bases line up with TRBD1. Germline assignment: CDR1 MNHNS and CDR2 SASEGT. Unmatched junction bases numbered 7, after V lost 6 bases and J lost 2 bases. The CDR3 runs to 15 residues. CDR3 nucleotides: TGTGCCAGCAGCCGGAGACAGGGAGGCAATCAGCCCCAGCATTTT. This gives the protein CASSRRQGGNQPQHF.

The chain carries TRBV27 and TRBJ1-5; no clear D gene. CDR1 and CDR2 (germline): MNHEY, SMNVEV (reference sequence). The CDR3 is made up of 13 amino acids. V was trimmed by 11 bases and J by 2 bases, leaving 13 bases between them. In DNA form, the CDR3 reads TGTGCCGCCGCCCCTGCCGGCAATCAGCCCCAGCATTTT. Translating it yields CAAAPAGNQPQHF.